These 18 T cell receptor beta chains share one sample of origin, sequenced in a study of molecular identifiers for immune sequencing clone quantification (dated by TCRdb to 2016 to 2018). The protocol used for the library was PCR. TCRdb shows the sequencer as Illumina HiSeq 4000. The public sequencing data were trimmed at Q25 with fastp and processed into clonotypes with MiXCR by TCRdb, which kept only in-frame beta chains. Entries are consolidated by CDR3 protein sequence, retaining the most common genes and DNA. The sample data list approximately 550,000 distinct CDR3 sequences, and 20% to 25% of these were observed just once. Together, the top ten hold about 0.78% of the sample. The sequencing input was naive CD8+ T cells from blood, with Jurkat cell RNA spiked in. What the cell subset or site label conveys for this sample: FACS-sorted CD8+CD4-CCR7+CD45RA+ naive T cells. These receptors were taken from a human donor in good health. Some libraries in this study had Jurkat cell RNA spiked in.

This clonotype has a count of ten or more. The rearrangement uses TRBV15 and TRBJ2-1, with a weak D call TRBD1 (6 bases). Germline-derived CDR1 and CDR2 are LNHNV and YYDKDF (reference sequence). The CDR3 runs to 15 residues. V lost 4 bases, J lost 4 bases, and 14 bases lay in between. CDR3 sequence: CATSTNRDRYNEQFF. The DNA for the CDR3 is TGTGCCACCAGCACAAACAGGGATAGGTACAATGAGCAGTTCTTC. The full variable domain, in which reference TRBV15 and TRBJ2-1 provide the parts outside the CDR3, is DAMVIQNPRYQVTQFGKPVTLSCSQTLNHNVMYWYQQKSSQAPKLLFHYYDKDFNNEADTPDNFQSRRPNTSFCFLDIRSPGLGDTAMYLCATSTNRDRYNEQFFGPGTRLTVL.

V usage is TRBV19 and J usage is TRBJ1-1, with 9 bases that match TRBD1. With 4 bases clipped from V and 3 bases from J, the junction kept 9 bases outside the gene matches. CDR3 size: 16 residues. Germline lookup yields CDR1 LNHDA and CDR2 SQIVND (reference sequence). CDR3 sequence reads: CASSTGQGLVDTEAFF. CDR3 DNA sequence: TGTGCCAGTAGTACCGGACAGGGGCTGGTGGACACTGAAGCTTTCTTT. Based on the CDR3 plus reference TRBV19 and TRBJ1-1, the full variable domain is DGGITQSPKYLFRKEGQNVTLSCEQNLNHDAMYWYRQDPGQGLRLIYYSQIVNDFQKGDIAEGYSVSREKKESFPLTVTSAQKNPTAFYLCASSTGQGLVDTEAFFGQGTRLTVV.

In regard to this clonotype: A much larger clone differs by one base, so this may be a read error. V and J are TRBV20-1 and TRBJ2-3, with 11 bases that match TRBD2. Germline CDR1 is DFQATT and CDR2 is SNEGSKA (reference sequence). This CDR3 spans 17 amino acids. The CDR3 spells CSARDLLAGESTGTQYF. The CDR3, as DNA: TGCAGTGCTAGAGATCTACTAGCGGGGGAGTCGACAGGTACGCAGTATTTT.

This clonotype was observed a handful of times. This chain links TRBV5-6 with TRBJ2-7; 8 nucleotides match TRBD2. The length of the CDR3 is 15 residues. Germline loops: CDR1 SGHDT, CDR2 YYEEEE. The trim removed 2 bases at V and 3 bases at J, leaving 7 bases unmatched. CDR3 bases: TGTGCCAGCAGCTTCTGGAGCGGGGGCCACTACGAGCAGTACTTC. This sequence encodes CASSFWSGGHYEQYF.

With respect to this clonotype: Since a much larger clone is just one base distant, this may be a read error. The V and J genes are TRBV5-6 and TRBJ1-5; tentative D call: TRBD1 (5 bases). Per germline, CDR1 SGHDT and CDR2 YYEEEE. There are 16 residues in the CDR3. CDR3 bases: TGTGCCAGCAGCGCCACAGGAGTCGATAGCAATCGGCCCCAGCATTTT. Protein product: CASSATGVDSNRPQHF.

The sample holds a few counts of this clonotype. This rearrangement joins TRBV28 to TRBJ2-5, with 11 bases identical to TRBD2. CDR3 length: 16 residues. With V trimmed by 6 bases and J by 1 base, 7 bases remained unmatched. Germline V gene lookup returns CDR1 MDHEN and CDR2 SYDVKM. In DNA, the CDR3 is TGTGCCAGCAGACCGACTAGCGGGAAAGGCCAAGAGACCCAGTACTTC. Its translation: CASRPTSGKGQETQYF.

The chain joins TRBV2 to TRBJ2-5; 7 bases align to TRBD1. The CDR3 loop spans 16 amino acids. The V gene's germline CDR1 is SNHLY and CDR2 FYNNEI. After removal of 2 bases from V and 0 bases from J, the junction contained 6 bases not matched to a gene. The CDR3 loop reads CASSELRGRDQETQYF. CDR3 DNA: TGTGCCAGCAGTGAACTGAGGGGGCGAGACCAAGAGACCCAGTACTTC.

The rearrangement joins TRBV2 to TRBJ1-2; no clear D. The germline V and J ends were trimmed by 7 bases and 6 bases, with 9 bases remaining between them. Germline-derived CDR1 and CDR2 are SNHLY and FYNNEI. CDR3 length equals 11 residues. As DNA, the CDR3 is TGTGCCAGCACCCCGATTGATGGCTACACCTTC. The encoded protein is CASTPIDGYTF.

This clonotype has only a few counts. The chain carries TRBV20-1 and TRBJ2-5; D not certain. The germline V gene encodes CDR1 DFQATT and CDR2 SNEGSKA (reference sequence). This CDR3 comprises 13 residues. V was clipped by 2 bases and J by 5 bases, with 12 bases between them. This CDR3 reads CSARLGLGETQYF. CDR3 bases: TGCAGTGCTAGACTGGGGTTGGGGGAGACCCAGTACTTC.

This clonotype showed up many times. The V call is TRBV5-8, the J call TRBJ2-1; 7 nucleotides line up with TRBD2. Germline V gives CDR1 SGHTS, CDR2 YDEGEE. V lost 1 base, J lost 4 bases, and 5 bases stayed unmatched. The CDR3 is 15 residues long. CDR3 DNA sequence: TGTGCCAGCAGCTTGTCACTAGCGTCTTACAATGAGCAGTTCTTC. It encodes CASSLSLASYNEQFF.

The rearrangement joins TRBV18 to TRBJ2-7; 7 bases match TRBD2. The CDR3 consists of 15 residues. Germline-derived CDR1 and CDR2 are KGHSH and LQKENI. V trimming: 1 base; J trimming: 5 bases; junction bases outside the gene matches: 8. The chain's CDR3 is CASSPQREGRNEQYF. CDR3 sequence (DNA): TGTGCCAGCTCACCACAAAGGGAGGGGAGGAACGAGCAGTACTTC. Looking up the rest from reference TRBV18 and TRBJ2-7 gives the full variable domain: NAGVMQNPRHLVRRRGQEARLRCSPMKGHSHVYWYRQLPEEGLKFMVYLQKENIIDESGMPKERFSAEFPKEGPSILRIQQVVRGDSAAYFCASSPQREGRNEQYFGPGTRLTVT.

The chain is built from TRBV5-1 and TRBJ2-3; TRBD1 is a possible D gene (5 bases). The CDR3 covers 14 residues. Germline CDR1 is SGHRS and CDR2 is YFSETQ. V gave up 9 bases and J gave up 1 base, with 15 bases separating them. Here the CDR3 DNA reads TGCGCCAACAGGAGCTTTGGACGCACAGATACGCAGTATTTT. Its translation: CANRSFGRTDTQYF. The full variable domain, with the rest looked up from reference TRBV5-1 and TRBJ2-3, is KAGVTQTPRYLIKTRGQQVTLSCSPISGHRSVSWYQQTPGQGLQFLFEYFSETQRNKGNFPGRFSGRQFSNSRSEMNVSTLELGDSALYLCANRSFGRTDTQYFGPGTRLTVL.

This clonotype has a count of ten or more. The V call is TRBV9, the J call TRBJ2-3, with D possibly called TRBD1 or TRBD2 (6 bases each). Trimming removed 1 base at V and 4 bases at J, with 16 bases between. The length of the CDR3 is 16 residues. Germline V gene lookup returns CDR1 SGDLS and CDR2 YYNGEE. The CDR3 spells CASSVRGPRGSDTQYF. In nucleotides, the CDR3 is TGTGCCAGCAGCGTACGGGGGCCCCGAGGTTCAGATACGCAGTATTTT.

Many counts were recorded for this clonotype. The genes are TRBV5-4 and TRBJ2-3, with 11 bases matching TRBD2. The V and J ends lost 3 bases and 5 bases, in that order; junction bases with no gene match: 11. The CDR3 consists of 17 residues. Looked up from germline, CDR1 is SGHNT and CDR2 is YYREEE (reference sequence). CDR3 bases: TGTGCCAGCAGCTCCCCACTAGCGGGGGACGCATTAGATACGCAGTATTTT. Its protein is CASSSPLAGDALDTQYF.

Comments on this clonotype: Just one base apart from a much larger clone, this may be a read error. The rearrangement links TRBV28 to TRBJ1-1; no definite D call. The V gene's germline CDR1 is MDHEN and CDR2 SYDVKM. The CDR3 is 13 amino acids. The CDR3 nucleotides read TGTGCCTGCAGTCCCGCAATGAACACTGAAGCTTTCTTT. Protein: CACSPAMNTEAFF.

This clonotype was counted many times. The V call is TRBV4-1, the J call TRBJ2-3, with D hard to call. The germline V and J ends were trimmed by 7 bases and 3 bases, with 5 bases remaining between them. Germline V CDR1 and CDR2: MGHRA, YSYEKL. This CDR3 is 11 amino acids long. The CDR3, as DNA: TGCGCCAGCAAGGGTACAGATACGCAGTATTTT. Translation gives CASKGTDTQYF.

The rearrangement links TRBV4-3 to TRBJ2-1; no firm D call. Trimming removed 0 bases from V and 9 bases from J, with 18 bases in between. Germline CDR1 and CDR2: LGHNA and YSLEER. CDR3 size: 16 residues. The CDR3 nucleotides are TGCGCCAGCAGCCAAGAGAAGGTAGCCGAGAACAGTGAGCAGTTCTTC. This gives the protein CASSQEKVAENSEQFF.

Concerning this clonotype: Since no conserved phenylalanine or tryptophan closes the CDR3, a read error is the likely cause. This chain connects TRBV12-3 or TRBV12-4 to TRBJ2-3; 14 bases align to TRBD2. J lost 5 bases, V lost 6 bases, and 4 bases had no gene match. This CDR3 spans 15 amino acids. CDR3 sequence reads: CASSGGLAGVDTQYS. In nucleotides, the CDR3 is TGTGCCAGCAGCGGGGGACTAGCGGGAGTAGATACGCAGTATTCT.